The 25 T cell receptor beta chains presented below share a single source sample, sequenced in a study of vaccination effects on CD4 cells after COVID-19. Only in-frame clones appear in the TCRdb table, and some are missing; sequencing was by immunoSEQ multiplex PCR. The table has around 49,000 clones, 65% to 70% seen once; the top ten hold 30% to 40%. ViraFEST assay sequencing came after antigen-specific CD4+ T cells were expanded with viral peptide pools. Investigators separated out CD4+ T cells once around 11 days of culture had passed. The infection with SARS-CoV-2 (confirmed by PCR) occurred in this person between March and December 2020. No antigens are known for them. The starting material was CD4+ T cells from PBMCs cultured with a peptide pool, obtained before COVID-19 vaccination. Every receptor here comes from a human donor who had a prior SARS-CoV-2 infection.

The gene calls are TRBV5-4 and TRBJ1-1; maybe TRBD1 (6 bases). From germline, CDR1 is SGHNT and CDR2 YYREEE (reference sequence). This CDR3 is built from 15 residues. V was shortened by 4 bases and J by 8 bases, with 21 bases between the two germline ends. The chain's CDR3 is CASSATQGLGSEAFF. The CDR3, as DNA: TGTGCCAGCAGCGCCACACAGGGTTTGGGGTCGGAAGCTTTCTTT. Full variable domain (outside the CDR3, taken from reference TRBV5-4 and TRBJ1-1): ETGVTQSPTHLIKTRGQQVTLRCSSQSGHNTVSWYQQALGQGPQFIFQYYREEENGRGNFPPRFSGLQFPNYSSELNVNALELDDSALYLCASSATQGLGSEAFFGQGTRLTVV.

The chain has TRBV10-1 and TRBJ2-7; unclear D gene. Looked up from germline, CDR1 is WNHNN and CDR2 is SYGVQD (reference sequence). This CDR3 has 14 amino acids. V was cut by 0 bases and J by 2 bases, with 8 bases left in between. This CDR3 is CASSESAKTYEQYF. The CDR3 DNA is TGCGCCAGCAGTGAGTCGGCCAAAACCTACGAGCAGTACTTC.

The V call is TRBV2, the J call TRBJ1-5; D is ambiguous. Germline CDR1 SNHLY, CDR2 FYNNEI. V dropped 7 bases and J dropped 1 base, with 8 bases sitting between them. This CDR3 region has 13 residues. CDR3 in amino acids: CASTVRSNQPQHF. Written as DNA, the CDR3 is TGTGCCAGCACCGTCAGGAGCAATCAGCCCCAGCATTTT.

The genes are TRBV10-3 and TRBJ2-3; tentative D call: TRBD1 (7 bases). The germline CDR1 and CDR2 sequences are ENHRY and SYGVKD. The CDR3 consists of 14 residues. Trimming cost V 0 bases and J 7 bases, with 11 bases left between them. CDR3 coding DNA: TGTGCCATCAGTGAGTCGACAGGGAGGTATACGCAGTATTTT. Protein: CAISESTGRYTQYF.

The rearrangement links TRBV7-8 to TRBJ2-3; D call uncertain. The V end lost 1 base, the J end lost 1 base, and 9 bases lay between the germline ends. CDR1 and CDR2 from the germline V gene are SGHVS and FQNEAQ. The CDR3 loop spans 15 amino acids. The chain's CDR3 is CASSLGHPRTDTQYF. The CDR3 DNA reads TGTGCCAGCAGCTTAGGACACCCTCGCACAGATACGCAGTATTTT.

The chain has TRBV5-4 and TRBJ2-7; D ambiguous. The CDR3 is made up of 13 amino acids. The V and J ends lost 4 bases and 2 bases respectively, with 10 bases between them. In germline, CDR1 is SGHNT, CDR2 YYREEE (reference sequence). The CDR3 sequence: CASSIDGTYEQYF. The CDR3 nucleotides read TGTGCCAGCAGCATCGACGGTACCTACGAGCAGTACTTC.

V usage is TRBV2 and J usage is TRBJ1-1; 7 bases agree with TRBD1. CDR1 SNHLY and CDR2 FYNNEI come from the germline V gene. CDR3 length equals 14 residues. V gave up 5 bases and J gave up 5 bases; unmatched junction bases: 8. The CDR3 region has the DNA TGTGCCAGCAGTACCTACAGGGGTGGTACTGAAGCTTTCTTT. This translates into CASSTYRGGTEAFF.

There are a few counts of this clone. This rearrangement joins TRBV3-1 (or the pseudogene TRBV3-2) to TRBJ2-3, with 13 nucleotides matching TRBD2. The CDR3 runs to 17 residues. Germline CDR1 is LGHDT and CDR2 is YNNKEL (reference sequence). The J segment lost 4 bases and the V segment lost 0 bases, leaving 4 bases of the junction unmatched. The CDR3 bases are TGTGCCAGCAGCCAAGAGGTGACTAGCGGGAGGCCAGATACGCAGTATTTT. Translation: CASSQEVTSGRPDTQYF.

The chain links TRBV12-3 or TRBV12-4 to TRBJ1-5, with a weak D call TRBD1 (5 bases). The V end lost 5 bases, the J end lost 5 bases, and 10 bases lay between the germline ends. The CDR3 loop spans 13 amino acids. CDR3 nucleotides: TGTGCCAGCAGTGCGGAAGGGGATCAGCCCCAGCATTTT. This gives the protein CASSAEGDQPQHF.

The chain couples TRBV11-2 to TRBJ2-6; a weak D match, TRBD2 (5 bases). Deletions cut 4 bases from V and 3 bases from J, with 19 bases between. The CDR3 runs 18 residues. CDR1 is SGHAT and CDR2 is FQNNGV in the germline V gene. The CDR3 loop is CASSSSLRVRRGANVLTF. The CDR3 nucleotides are TGTGCCAGCAGCTCCTCTTTGAGGGTCCGTCGTGGGGCCAACGTCCTGACTTTC.

This CDR3 reads CASSSHPGTGSYEQYF. The CDR3 DNA is TGTGCCAGCAGCTCCCATCCCGGGACTGGCTCCTACGAGCAGTACTTC. J is TRBJ2-7 and V is TRBV3-1 (or the pseudogene TRBV3-2); D is possibly TRBD2 (6 bases). The germline V gene has CDR1 LGHDT and CDR2 YNNKEL (reference sequence). The CDR3 loop spans 16 amino acids. With 5 bases removed from V and 0 bases from J, the gap between germline ends came to 17 bases.

The J gene is TRBJ1-2, the V gene TRBV30; D gene unclear. Between the trimmed V and J ends, which lost 5 bases and 6 bases, there was a span of 13 bases. The CDR3 has 12 amino acids. Germline V CDR1 and CDR2: GTSNPN, SVGIG (reference sequence). The CDR3 here is CAWDGIIDGYTF. CDR3 in DNA: TGTGCCTGGGACGGAATAATCGATGGCTACACCTTC.

This sequence joins TRBV6-5 and TRBJ2-7; possibly TRBD2 for D (5 bases). V was clipped by 6 bases and J by 0 bases, with 12 bases between them. CDR3 length: 14 amino acids. CDR1 is MNHEY, CDR2 SVGAGI, per germline. The CDR3 nucleotides are TGTGCCAGCAGATCGGGGTTATACTCCTACGAGCAGTACTTC. Translated, it gives CASRSGLYSYEQYF.

This clone was picked up one time. The chain uses TRBV19 and TRBJ1-1; weak D call: TRBD1 (5 bases). Germline loops: CDR1 LNHDA, CDR2 SQIVND (reference sequence). V gave up 8 bases and J gave up 5 bases, with 24 bases separating them. The CDR3 runs to 16 residues. The CDR3 reads CASAGEGRFWDTEAFF. The CDR3 DNA reads as TGTGCCAGTGCTGGGGAGGGGCGCTTTTGGGATACTGAAGCTTTCTTT.

V is TRBV15 and J is TRBJ2-7; D call uncertain. The CDR3 has 13 residues. Germline V lookup: CDR1 LNHNV, CDR2 YYDKDF (reference sequence). With 0 bases removed from V and 5 bases from J, the gap between germline ends came to 8 bases. The CDR3 coding sequence is TGTGCCACCAGCAGAGATTCGAGAGACGAGCAGTACTTC. As protein: CATSRDSRDEQYF. Supplemented by reference TRBV15 and TRBJ2-7, the full variable domain reads DAMVIQNPRYQVTQFGKPVTLSCSQTLNHNVMYWYQQKSSQAPKLLFHYYDKDFNNEADTPDNFQSRRPNTSFCFLDIRSPGLGDTAMYLCATSRDSRDEQYFGPGTRLTVT.

V gene TRBV7-2 combines with J gene TRBJ1-6, with D maybe TRBD1 (6 bases). The CDR3 has 16 amino acids. CDR1 is SGHTA, CDR2 FQGNSA, per germline. V lost 3 bases to trimming and J lost 10 bases, with 19 bases between them. This chain's CDR3 is CASSFYWGGSGSPLHF. The CDR3 DNA reads TGTGCCAGCAGCTTCTATTGGGGGGGCTCGGGGTCACCCCTCCACTTT.

The CDR3 here is CASSSPGNSYEQYF. The CDR3 region has the DNA TGTGCCAGCAGTTCCCCCGGGAACTCCTACGAGCAGTACTTC. The chain carries TRBV28 and TRBJ2-7; possibly TRBD2 for D (5 bases). V lost 4 bases to trimming and J lost 0 bases, with 10 bases between them. This CDR3 comprises 14 residues. Germline V lookup: CDR1 MDHEN, CDR2 SYDVKM. Looking up the rest from reference TRBV28 and TRBJ2-7 gives the full variable domain: DVKVTQSSRYLVKRTGEKVFLECVQDMDHENMFWYRQDPGLGLRLIYFSYDVKMKEKGDIPEGYSVSREKKERFSLILESASTNQTSMYLCASSSPGNSYEQYFGPGTRLTVT.

The CDR3 bases are TGTGCCAGCAGTTTGGCCCCGATTAATGAAAAACTGTTTTTT. Protein: CASSLAPINEKLFF. The chain uses TRBV28 and TRBJ1-4; no clear D gene. Germline V gene data show CDR1 as MDHEN and CDR2 as SYDVKM. The CDR3 runs to 14 residues. The V end lost 3 bases, the J end lost 4 bases, and 9 bases lay between the germline ends.

This chain connects TRBV2 to TRBJ2-6; D is unresolved. CDR1 and CDR2 (germline): SNHLY, FYNNEI. This CDR3 has 15 amino acids. Trimming left V 5 bases short and J 0 bases short, with 8 bases between. As DNA, the CDR3 is TGTGCCAGCAGTCAAGAGGACTCTGGGGCCAACGTCCTGACTTTC. It specifies CASSQEDSGANVLTF. Using reference TRBV2 and TRBJ2-6 for the parts outside the CDR3, the full variable domain is EPEVTQTPSHQVTQMGQEVILRCVPISNHLYFYWYRQILGQKVEFLVSFYNNEISEKSEIFDDQFSVERPDGSNFTLKIRSTKLEDSAMYFCASSQEDSGANVLTFGAGSRLTVL.

This clone was seen just once. V is TRBV7-9 and J is TRBJ2-7, with 7 nucleotides matching TRBD2. Germline V gene data show CDR1 as SEHNR and CDR2 as FQNEAQ (reference sequence). This CDR3 spans 14 amino acids. V was pared by 2 bases and J by 7 bases, with 8 bases of the junction left unmatched. CDR3 sequence (DNA): TGTGCCAGCAGCTTATCGGGGGGAATAGGAGAGCAGTACTTC. Residues: CASSLSGGIGEQYF.

This clone was counted once. The chain combines TRBV5-1 with TRBJ1-1; 7 positions agree with TRBD1. Per germline, CDR1 SGHRS and CDR2 YFSETQ. There are 13 residues in the CDR3. Germline trimming cut 5 bases from V and 7 bases from J; bases unmatched to any gene: 8. CDR3 loop: CASSTGDIGEAFF. CDR3 DNA sequence: TGCGCCAGCAGTACAGGGGACATAGGTGAAGCTTTCTTT.

The chain couples TRBV15 to TRBJ2-7, with 12 bases identical to TRBD2. This CDR3 is 16 amino acids long. With V trimmed by 3 bases and J by 2 bases, 5 bases remained unmatched. Germline V lookup: CDR1 LNHNV, CDR2 YYDKDF (reference sequence). The CDR3, as DNA: TGTGCCACCAGCAGTACTAGCGGGAGGAATACCTACGAGCAGTACTTC. Translating it yields CATSSTSGRNTYEQYF.

Only one count was recorded for this clone. This chain links TRBV19 with TRBJ1-5; 10 nucleotides agree with TRBD1. This CDR3 region has 16 residues. With 2 bases clipped from V and 3 bases from J, the junction kept 4 bases outside the gene matches. Looked up from germline, CDR1 is LNHDA and CDR2 is SQIVND (reference sequence). This CDR3 reads CASSILGQGDNQPQHF. The DNA for the CDR3 is TGTGCCAGTAGTATACTTGGACAGGGGGACAATCAGCCCCAGCATTTT.

V gene TRBV7-8 combines with J gene TRBJ2-2, with 12 bases fitting TRBD2. The germline gives CDR1 SGHVS, CDR2 FQNEAQ. V lost 1 base and J lost 3; bases outside the gene matches: 6. This CDR3 has 18 amino acids. The CDR3 spells CASSLGTSGIVDTGELFF. The CDR3 coding sequence is TGTGCCAGCAGCTTAGGGACTAGCGGGATAGTGGACACCGGGGAGCTGTTTTTT.

This clone showed up just once. The genes are TRBV5-1 and TRBJ1-4; 9 bases map to TRBD1. This CDR3 has 14 amino acids. The germline V gene encodes CDR1 SGHRS and CDR2 YFSETQ. Germline trimming cut 4 bases from V and 8 bases from J; bases unmatched to any gene: 6. CDR3 DNA: TGCGCCAGCAGCGCACAGGGGGCGGCGGAAAAACTGTTTTTT. This gives the protein CASSAQGAAEKLFF.